This T cell receptor (beta chain) came from a study of cytomegalovirus exposure and HLA in healthy donors. Study results and caveats: A later analysis linked some 18,000 TCR beta sequences to HLA alleles at 0.05 false discovery rate. Compared with the approximately 680-donor mean, an Asian-associated ancestry cluster reportedly had fewer N-insertions, according to a later analysis.

Turning to this clone: Its specificity is unknown.

The primer mix had 60 Vbeta and 13 Jbeta primers. Sequencing used immunoSEQ multiplex PCR; TCRdb keeps in-frame clones, though not all of them. The sample has 120,000 or so clones; 70% to 85% are singletons. The germline CDR1 and CDR2 sequences are SGHVS and FQNEAQ. Trimming took off 1 base at V and 2 bases at J, with 15 bases between the two ends. This CDR3 spans 16 amino acids. The specimen sequenced was PBMCs. V and J are TRBV7-8 and TRBJ2-7, with D possibly TRBD2 on 6 matching bases. The source of this sequence is a human donor in good health. The CDR3 region has the DNA TGTGCCAGCAGCTTAGGCGCAGGGAGGTTCCCCTACGAGCAGTACTTC. This sequence encodes CASSLGAGRFPYEQYF.